The 11 T cell receptor beta chains below all came from one sample that was sequenced in a study of cytomegalovirus exposure and HLA in healthy donors. Use of 60 Vbeta and 13 Jbeta primers characterized the PCR. The method was immunoSEQ multiplex PCR; TCRdb's version includes in-frame clones alone and lacks a portion of them. This table holds approximately 92,000 clones, approximately 70% found once. Material: PBMCs. The receptors derive from a man aged 50-59 years in good health and CMV-seronegative.

V usage is TRBV5-6 and J usage is TRBJ2-5; no clear D gene. Germline assignment: CDR1 SGHDT and CDR2 YYEEEE. The CDR3 extends over 13 amino acids. Between the trimmed V and J ends, which lost 5 bases and 5 bases, there was a span of 13 bases. CDR3 amino acids: CASSSFRSETQYF. The DNA of the CDR3 is TGTGCCAGCAGTTCCTTTAGGAGCGAGACCCAGTACTTC.

This sequence joins TRBV11-2 and TRBJ1-2; unclear D gene. Per the germline V gene, CDR1 is SGHAT and CDR2 is FQNNGV. This CDR3 has 12 residues. The V and J ends lost 1 base and 4 bases respectively, with 4 bases between them. The DNA for the CDR3 is TGTGCCAGCAGCTTAGGTCTCTATGGCTACACCTTC. Residues: CASSLGLYGYTF.

The CDR3 reads CASSSDPGRGEKLFF. DNA for the CDR3: TGTGCCAGCAGCTCAGACCCGGGCAGGGGTGAAAAACTGTTTTTT. The genes are TRBV7-2 and TRBJ1-4; tentatively, D is TRBD1 (6 bases). Deletions cut 4 bases from V and 7 bases from J, with 16 bases between. Germline CDR1 SGHTA, CDR2 FQGNSA. This CDR3 is built from 15 residues. Full variable domain (outside the CDR3, taken from reference TRBV7-2 and TRBJ1-4): GAGVSQSPSNKVTEKGKDVELRCDPISGHTALYWYRQSLGQGLEFLIYFQGNSAPDKSGLPSDRFSAERTGGSVSTLTIQRTQQEDSAVYLCASSSDPGRGEKLFFGSGTQLSVL.

The chain has TRBV21-1 and TRBJ2-5; the DNA was not used to check the table's D call, TRBD1. TRBV21-1 is a recognized pseudogene. This CDR3 region has 13 residues. The CDR3 coding sequence is TGTGCCACCGGGACAGAAAGCCAAGAGACCCAGTACTTC. It encodes CATGTESQETQYF.

The V gene is TRBV27, the J gene TRBJ1-1; D might be TRBD1 (5 bases). V lost 10 bases to trimming and J lost 2 bases, with 17 bases between them. The length of the CDR3 is 14 residues. Germline V gene sequence: CDR1 MNHEY, CDR2 SMNVEV (reference sequence). The CDR3: CATQGTESNTEAFF. The CDR3, as DNA: TGTGCCACCCAGGGAACCGAGAGTAACACTGAAGCTTTCTTT.

The chain is built from TRBV10-3 and TRBJ2-3; 9 bases align to TRBD2. V was pared by 2 bases and J by 5 bases, with 2 bases of the junction left unmatched. The CDR3 totals 14 residues. Germline V gives CDR1 ENHRY, CDR2 SYGVKD. This CDR3 is CAISEIAGVDTQYF. DNA of the CDR3: TGTGCCATCAGTGAGATAGCGGGGGTAGATACGCAGTATTTT.

This rearrangement joins TRBV6-1 to TRBJ2-7; the D gene is possibly TRBD1 (6 bases). Trimming removed 5 bases from V and 0 bases from J, with 11 bases in between. CDR3 size: 14 residues. The germline gives CDR1 MNHNS, CDR2 SASEGT. The CDR3 loop reads CASSPQDSSYEQYF. The CDR3 coding sequence is TGTGCCAGCAGTCCACAGGACAGCTCCTACGAGCAGTACTTC.

J is TRBJ1-1 and V is TRBV4-3, with D uncertain. The V gene lost 0 bases and the J gene lost 0 bases, with 8 bases spanning the gap. The germline V gene encodes CDR1 LGHNA and CDR2 YSLEER. The CDR3 sequence is 15 residues long. As DNA, the CDR3 is TGCGCCAGCAGCCAAGACAGGAGGGTGAACACTGAAGCTTTCTTT. It codes for CASSQDRRVNTEAFF.

This chain connects TRBV4-3 to TRBJ1-6; D remains unclear. Trimming took 0 bases from V and 10 from J, leaving 10 bases between them. The length of the CDR3 is 14 residues. Germline CDR1 reads LGHNA; CDR2 reads YSLEER. CDR3 coding DNA: TGCGCCAGCAGCCAAGATCGGTACCCGTCACCCCTCCACTTT. It is translated as CASSQDRYPSPLHF.

This chain connects TRBV5-6 to TRBJ1-2; D may be TRBD1 (6 bases). The V gene's germline CDR1 is SGHDT and CDR2 YYEEEE. The length of the CDR3 is 14 residues. V lost 4 bases and J 4 bases, leaving 14 bases between the germline ends. DNA for the CDR3: TGTGCCAGCAGCGAGACCCCACAGGGCTATGGCTACACCTTC. It encodes CASSETPQGYGYTF. The full variable domain, completed using reference TRBV5-6 and TRBJ1-2, is DAGVTQSPTHLIKTRGQQVTLRCSPKSGHDTVSWYQQALGQGPQFIFQYYEEEERQRGNFPDRFSGHQFPNYSSELNVNALLLGDSALYLCASSETPQGYGYTFGSGTRLTVV.

The chain couples TRBV7-3 to TRBJ2-3, with 8 bases aligning to TRBD2. This CDR3 region has 16 residues. CDR1 is SGHTA and CDR2 is FQGTGA in the germline V gene. J was trimmed by 2 bases and V by 0 bases; bases with no gene match: 4. DNA of the CDR3: TGTGCCAGCAGCTTAACGGCTAGCGGGTTCACAGATACGCAGTATTTT. Encoded protein: CASSLTASGFTDTQYF. Together with reference TRBV7-3 and TRBJ2-3, the CDR3 gives the full variable domain: GAGVSQTPSNKVTEKGKYVELRCDPISGHTALYWYRQSLGQGPEFLIYFQGTGAADDSGLPNDRFFAVRPEGSVSTLKIQRTERGDSAVYLCASSLTASGFTDTQYFGPGTRLTVL.